This record looks at one TCR beta chain sequence and its context. What it recognizes is unknown. The sample originates from a study of PD-L1 blockade in urothelial cancer. Study summary: Males with bladder-origin urothelial cancer made up about nine tenths of the roughly 29 patients. Each patient had 0 to 3 earlier chemotherapy regimens. Blood was subjected to analysis at 3 weeks (second dose) and 6 weeks following treatment start.

TCRdb keeps only in-frame clones here, not all; method: immunoSEQ multiplex PCR. The sample holds 35,000 to 55,000 clones, more than 75% seen once. Study-level findings and limits: More expansion of tumor-associated blood clones, seen at 3 weeks, marked durable-benefit patients.

The CDR3 is 17 amino acids. Per germline, CDR1 ENHRY and CDR2 SYGVKD. With 0 bases clipped from V and 7 bases from J, the junction kept 8 bases outside the gene matches. The rearrangement links TRBV10-3 to TRBJ2-1, with 11 bases identical to TRBD2. This sequence was found in a man between 65 and 85 years old with urothelial cancer. The sequencing here drew on PBMCs, taken around atezolizumab (anti-PD-L1) treatment. CDR3 sequence: CAISESVLAGGGNEQFF. For the CDR3, the DNA is TGTGCCATCAGTGAGTCAGTCCTAGCGGGAGGAGGTAATGAGCAGTTCTTC.